This is a list of T cell receptor beta chains from one sample in a study of T cells in Graves' hyperthyroidism and ophthalmopathy. TCRdb used MiXCR to reprocess the multiplex PCR reads, holding one entry per CDR3 protein. The sample shows 400,000 to 500,000 distinct CDR3 sequences, 13% to 15% of them seen only once. The sequenced sample was blood. Every receptor here comes from a young woman with Graves' hyperthyroidism. CDR3s include the opening cysteine and the closing phenylalanine or tryptophan. The D gene is left open where the match is weak. Where a row states a size, it is once, few, many or the class of an expanded clone; other rows omit it.

clone_size j_call d_call v_call cdr3_nt cdr3_aa
many TRBJ1-5 TRBD1 TRBV7-8 TGTGCCAGCAGCTTGACAGGGGTAAATGGAAATCAGCCCCAGCATTTT CASSLTGVNGNQPQHF
many TRBJ2-3 - TRBV5-1 TGCGCCAGCAGCATGGGACTGCTAACAGATACGCAGTATTTT CASSMGLLTDTQYF
many TRBJ1-1 - TRBV20-1 TGCAGTGCTAGCTCGAACACTGAAGCTTTCTTT CSASSNTEAFF
many TRBJ2-1 TRBD2 TRBV20-1 TGCAGTGCTCTAGGGACTAGCGGGAGGGATGGTGAGCAGTTCTTC CSALGTSGRDGEQFF
few TRBJ1-1 - TRBV20-1 TGCAGTGCCCAGAGGAGAGTGGACACTGAAGCTTTCTTT CSAQRRVDTEAFF
few TRBJ1-1 - TRBV6-1 TGTGCCAGCAGTGAAAACAGAAACACTGAAGCTTTCTTT CASSENRNTEAFF
few TRBJ2-1 - TRBV29-1 TGCAGCGTCCCAAGGGGCACCGGCACTCAGTTCTTC CSVPRGTGTQFF
- TRBJ1-2 TRBD1 TRBV28 TGTGCCATCAGTGTGGGACAGGGCTCAAACTATGGCTACACCTTC CAISVGQGSNYGYTF
many TRBJ1-1 - TRBV24-1 TGTGCCACCAGTGACAAGGGGAGGGCCGAGAACACTGAAGCTTTCTTT CATSDKGRAENTEAFF
many TRBJ1-1 - TRBV7-9 TGTGCCAGCTGCCGGGGGAATCCGGACACTGAAGCTTTCTTT CASCRGNPDTEAFF
many TRBJ1-5 - TRBV5-1 TGCGCCAGCAGCTTGGACGGAGAATTCAATCAGCCCCAGCATTTT CASSLDGEFNQPQHF
many TRBJ2-1 TRBD2 TRBV5-1 TGCGCCAGCAGCTTGGCCGGGGGACTAGCGGGTGAAAATGAGCAGTTCTTC CASSLAGGLAGENEQFF
few TRBJ1-1 - TRBV19 TGTGCCAGTAGTATAGTTGGGAGGGCTGAAGCTTTCTTT CASSIVGRAEAFF
many TRBJ1-1 - TRBV19 TGTGCCAGTAGTATGTGGACAGAGCCCGAAGCTTTCTTT CASSMWTEPEAFF
- TRBJ2-5 - TRBV5-1 TGCGCCAGCAGCCCCTGGGCCGGGGAGGAGACCCAGTACTTC CASSPWAGEETQYF
- TRBJ2-3 - TRBV10-1 TGCGCCAGCAGTGATCCGAGGACAGATACGCAGTATTTT CASSDPRTDTQYF
few TRBJ2-7 TRBD2 TRBV18 TGTGCCAGCTCCCAAGCGGGAGGCCTCTCCTACGAGCAGTACTTC CASSQAGGLSYEQYF
- TRBJ1-6 TRBD1 TRBV9 TGTGCCAGCAGCGTTTCCGGGACAGGGCATTCACCCCTCCACTTT CASSVSGTGHSPLHF
many TRBJ2-2 - TRBV5-1 TGCGCCAGCAGCGAATTAGCGCCGAACACCGGGGAGCTGTTTTTT CASSELAPNTGELFF
many TRBJ2-3 TRBD1 TRBV3-1 TGTGCCAGCAGCCTTCGACAGGGGGCCCCAGATACGCAGTATTTT CASSLRQGAPDTQYF
few TRBJ2-3 TRBD2 TRBV12-3/TRBV12-4 TGTGCCAGCAGTTTACGGACTAGCGGAGATACGCAGTATTTT CASSLRTSGDTQYF
once TRBJ2-5 TRBD1 TRBV7-9 TGTGCCAGCAGTATGAGGGGGCTCGGTGAGACCCAGTACTTC CASSMRGLGETQYF
- TRBJ1-2 - TRBV7-9 TGTGCCAGCAGCCCTCGGGGGGAAGGCTACACCTTC CASSPRGEGYTF
many TRBJ2-5 TRBD2 TRBV6-6 TGTGCCAGCAGTTACTCGTCTAGCGGGAGAGGAAGAGAGACCCAGTACTTC CASSYSSSGRGRETQYF
- TRBJ2-1 TRBD1 TRBV7-2 TGTGCCAGCAGCTTACAGGGACAGGGGTTTGGTGAGCAGTTCTTC CASSLQGQGFGEQFF
- TRBJ1-2 TRBD1 TRBV27 TGTGCCAGCAGTCAGGTACAGGGGTCGGGCTATGGCTACACCTTC CASSQVQGSGYGYTF
- TRBJ2-1 - TRBV4-1 TGCGCCAGCAGCCAAGTACGGCGTAATGAGCAGTTCTTC CASSQVRRNEQFF
many TRBJ2-7 TRBD2 TRBV20-1 TGCAGTGCTAAAAAGACTAGCGGGATGTCCTACGAGCAGTACTTC CSAKKTSGMSYEQYF
few TRBJ2-3 TRBD1 TRBV10-3 TGTGCCATCAGTGAGTCGACCAGGGGGTCCGGGGATACGCAGTATTTT CAISESTRGSGDTQYF
many TRBJ2-7 - TRBV12-5 TGTGCTAGTGGTTTGGGACAGGTCAGCTCCTACGAGCAGTACTTC CASGLGQVSSYEQYF
few TRBJ1-5 - TRBV27 TGTGCCAGCAGCAAGACAGCGAATCAGCCCCAGCATTTT CASSKTANQPQHF
many TRBJ2-1 - TRBV7-3 TGTGCCAGCAGCTTACTACAGGGCAACAATGAGCAGTTCTTC CASSLLQGNNEQFF
many TRBJ2-1 - TRBV11-3 TGTGCCAGCAGCTTACTAGCATCGAGAGAGGAGTTCTTC CASSLLASREEFF
- TRBJ2-3 - TRBV6-1 TGTGCCAGCAGTGGGGGACTGGGTCAAGATACGCAGTATTTT CASSGGLGQDTQYF
many TRBJ2-3 TRBD1 TRBV15 TGTGCCACCAGCAGAGCTCCGGGACAGGGAGGAGATACGCAGTATTTT CATSRAPGQGGDTQYF
- TRBJ1-4 TRBD1 TRBV7-2 TGTGCCAGCAGCCATGGGACAGAGAAAGAAAAACTGTTTTTT CASSHGTEKEKLFF
- TRBJ1-2 - TRBV18 TGTGCCAGCTCACCACGGGTGGGGCAGCCCTATGGCTACACCTTC CASSPRVGQPYGYTF
many TRBJ1-1 - TRBV6-1 TGTGCCAGCAGTCCCCAACCCGACAGCGGGGAAGCTTTCTTT CASSPQPDSGEAFF
few TRBJ2-2 - TRBV18 TGTGCCAGCTCACCAATCATCGGGGTGAACACCGGGGAGCTGTTTTTT CASSPIIGVNTGELFF
many TRBJ2-7 - TRBV9 TGTGCCAGCGGGTCAGGATCCTACGAGCAGTACTTC CASGSGSYEQYF
- TRBJ2-7 - TRBV3-1 TGTGCCAGCAGCTTCAGGGGACCGACGGCTGAGCAGTACTTC CASSFRGPTAEQYF
few TRBJ2-5 - TRBV19 TGTGCCACCCATGACACGGCACTCGGGGAGACCCAGTACTTC CATHDTALGETQYF
many TRBJ1-3 - TRBV18 TGTGCCAGCTCACTAGACAGACCTGGAAACACCATATATTTT CASSLDRPGNTIYF
- TRBJ1-5 TRBD1 TRBV15 TGTGCCACCAGCAGAGACCTACAGGGGGGCCGGCAGCCCCAGCATTTT CATSRDLQGGRQPQHF
many TRBJ1-6 - TRBV30 TGTGCCTGGAGCGCCGGAGCAGATGGTTCACCCCTCCACTTT CAWSAGADGSPLHF
- TRBJ2-1 - TRBV12-3/TRBV12-4 TGTGCCAGCATCCGGACAGAGGCTTACAATGAGCAGTTCTTC CASIRTEAYNEQFF
many TRBJ1-2 - TRBV20-1 TGCAGTGCTAGGGTAGGATATGGCTACACCTTC CSARVGYGYTF
many TRBJ1-5 - TRBV24-1 TGTGCCACCAGTGATTTAGGCAGCCATCAGCCCCAGCATTTT CATSDLGSHQPQHF
many TRBJ1-2 - TRBV11-3 TGTGCCAGCAGCTTGTCCACAGGGTACTATGGCTACACCTTC CASSLSTGYYGYTF
- TRBJ2-1 - TRBV19 TGTGCCAGTAGTATATCATTCAGGGGCTTCTCCTACAATGAGCAGTTCTTC CASSISFRGFSYNEQFF
many TRBJ1-1 TRBD1 TRBV12-3/TRBV12-4 TGTGCCAGCAGGGGGGGACAGGGAAAGACTGAAGCTTTCTTT CASRGGQGKTEAFF
- TRBJ1-1 - TRBV19 TGTGCCAGTAGTACCCCAGCGTCGGGTCAGGTTCTTGAAGCTTTCTTT CASSTPASGQVLEAFF